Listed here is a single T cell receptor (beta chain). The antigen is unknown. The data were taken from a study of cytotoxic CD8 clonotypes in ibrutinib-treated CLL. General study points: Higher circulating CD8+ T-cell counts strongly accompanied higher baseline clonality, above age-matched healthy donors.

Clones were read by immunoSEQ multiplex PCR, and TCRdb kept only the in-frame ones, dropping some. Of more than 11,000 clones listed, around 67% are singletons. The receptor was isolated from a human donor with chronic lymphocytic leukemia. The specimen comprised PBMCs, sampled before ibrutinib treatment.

The CDR3 DNA follows: TGTGCCAGCAGCCCCCCGGGACCACTCCATGAAAAACTGTTTTTT. Amino acid sequence: CASSPPGPLHEKLFF. The chain combines TRBV28 with TRBJ1-4; D is possibly TRBD1 (5 bases). V lost 6 bases and J lost 6, with 17 bases in between. CDR3 length: 15 amino acids. Germline CDR1 reads MDHEN; CDR2 reads SYDVKM.